What follows describes a single T cell receptor (beta chain). This CDR3 is 14 amino acids long. Trimming took 2 bases from V and 7 from J; bases not matched to a gene: 8. CDR1 MNHNS and CDR2 SASEGT come from the germline V gene. The record originates from a study of blood T cell repertoires in COVID-19. Data came from immunoSEQ multiplex PCR; TCRdb stores just in-frame clones and leaves some out. The sample lists some 200,000 clones, almost 85% seen once, with about 12% in the top ten. This chain links TRBV6-1 with TRBJ2-7; 7 bases are shared with TRBD2. Sequenced sample: peripheral blood. The sequence was collected from a woman in her forties with acute or convalescent COVID-19. The CDR3 is CASSEPTSLGEQYF. CDR3 coding DNA: TGTGCCAGCAGTGAACCGACTAGCTTGGGTGAGCAGTACTTC.